This T cell receptor (beta chain) was documented in a study of Graves' ophthalmopathy and Graves' hyperthyroidism. This clonotype was seen ten or more times. This CDR3 region has 13 residues. From germline, CDR1 is MDHEN and CDR2 SYDVKM. V trimming: 8 bases; J trimming: 5 bases; junction bases outside the gene matches: 7. Where ophthalmopathy was absent within 18 months of follow-up, hyperthyroidism was stable. Hyperthyroidism in these 18- to 65-year-old patients was newly diagnosed, lasting under 2 months. Reliance was placed on clinical symptoms, serum thyroxine, TRAb, thyroid ultrasound and orbital computed tomography for diagnosis. The study amplified TCR beta CDR3 regions using RNA transcripts. HTBI primers were used in a first-round RT-PCR, which preceded a second-round multiplex PCR. TCRdb re-called the multiplex PCR reads with MiXCR, one entry per CDR3 protein. This sample carries about 420,000 distinct CDR3 sequences, around 20% of them seen once, and the ten largest clones take around 3.1%.

The source of this sequence is a woman aged 18-29 years with stable Graves' hyperthyroidism. V gene TRBV28 combines with J gene TRBJ1-2; TRBD1 agrees at 8 bases. The sample taken for sequencing was peripheral blood. The CDR3, as DNA: TGTGCCAGCTTTAGGACAGGGACTTATGGCTACACCTTC. Protein sequence: CASFRTGTYGYTF.